Listed below are T cell receptor beta chains from one sample, sequenced in a study of spatial heterogeneity in lung cancer. TCRdb independently ran MiXCR on the 5' RACE reads; one entry per CDR3 protein. The repertoire holds around 4,000 distinct CDR3 sequences, with about 5.5% as singletons. This material consisted of lung tumor tissue, taken at surgery. These receptors all stem from a female donor with early-stage non-small cell lung cancer. The CDR3 runs from the conserved cysteine through the conserved F or W. Fields, in order: CDR3 length, J gene, clone size, V gene, D gene, CDR3 DNA, CDR3 protein. A D gene is named only where the DNA matches it firmly. Not every row has a clone size; where given, it reads once, few, many or a size class.

>11|TRBJ2-7|medium-sized|TRBV21-1|.
TGTGCCACAGTACAGGCCTACGAGCAGTACTTC
CATVQAYEQYF
>11|TRBJ2-1|medium-sized|TRBV7-2|.
TGTGCCAGCAGCTTCCTGCAAGCGCAGTTCTTC
CASSFLQAQFF
>17|TRBJ1-2|many|TRBV11-2|.
TGTGCCAGCAGCTTAGATCAATCTGGGCTATTGACGGGCGGCTACACCTTC
CASSLDQSGLLTGGYTF
>13|TRBJ2-7|.|TRBV7-2|.
TGTGCCAGCAGCTTAAGGTCCGGGTACGAGCAGTACTTC
CASSLRSGYEQYF
>15|TRBJ2-2|many|TRBV5-1|.
TGCGCCAGCAGCTCACAACAGAGGGGCACCGGGGAGCTGTTTTTT
CASSSQQRGTGELFF
>12|TRBJ1-5|medium-sized|TRBV6-1|.
TGTGCCAGCACCCAAATGGGACAGCCCCAGCATTTT
CASTQMGQPQHF
>15|TRBJ1-2|medium-sized|TRBV7-2|.
TGTGCCAGCAGCCCGAAGGTGCAGGCCCCAGGGGGCTACACCTTC
CASSPKVQAPGGYTF
>13|TRBJ2-3|medium-sized|TRBV20-1|.
TGCAGTGCCTCACAGGGAAGCACAGATACGCAGTATTTT
CSASQGSTDTQYF
>16|TRBJ2-1|large|TRBV6-2/TRBV6-3|TRBD2
TGTGCCAGCAGTTCGAACCTAGGACTAGCGGGCAATGAGCAGTTCTTC
CASSSNLGLAGNEQFF
>14|TRBJ2-7|.|TRBV5-1|.
TGCGCCAGCAGCTTGGAGGCTGTTCCCTACGAGCAGTACTTC
CASSLEAVPYEQYF
>18|TRBJ2-6|many|TRBV2|.
TGTGCCAGCAGTGAAGGGACAGCTTTTACCTCTGGGGCCAACGTCCTGACTTTC
CASSEGTAFTSGANVLTF
>14|TRBJ1-1|medium-sized|TRBV2|.
TGTGCCAGCAGTGAAGGACAGATGAACACTGAAGCTTTCTTT
CASSEGQMNTEAFF
>14|TRBJ1-5|medium-sized|TRBV6-1|.
TGTGCCAGCAGTGGACTGTATAGCAATCAGCCCCAGCATTTT
CASSGLYSNQPQHF